This T cell receptor beta chain was sequenced in a study of CD8+CD57+ T cells in acquired aplastic anemia (dated by TCRdb to the late 2010s). Concerning the study at large: On average, sorted CD4+ and CD8+ cells yielded approximately 3 ug of extracted DNA, with a range of about 0.18 to 30 ug. For healthy donor samples, the average read count was about 10.8 million for CD4+ cells and around 12 million for CD8+ cells.

In the study, sorted CD4+ and CD8+ blood T cells from patients with severe aplastic anemia and from healthy subjects underwent deep sequencing of TCR repertoires. Ficoll-Paque density gradient centrifugation was used to isolate peripheral blood mononuclear cells. Before DNA extraction, CD4+ and CD8+ T cells were sorted by FACS or by magnetic beads. TCR beta VDJ combination and CDR3 sequence profiling used genomic DNA as the template. An Illumina HiSeq 2000 was the platform used for TCR repertoire sequencing. The source study handled its data this way. TRBV/TRBJ rearrangement plots, CDR3 size and DJ length profiles, and Simpson's diversity index were used to assess repertoires. The immunodominant clone was defined as the most abundant DNA sequence in deep sequencing data. CDR3 amino acid sequences were checked for sharing across subjects and were also compared against the VDJdb database and published repertoires. TCRdb trimmed the raw reads at Q25, called clones with MiXCR and kept productive beta chains. Rows are combined by CDR3 protein, so each entry shows the most common genes and DNA. The V and J calls and clone size are TCRdb's, not the authors'. The sample table records about 220,000 distinct CDR3 sequences; 30% to 35% of these occur just once. Together, the top ten hold 1% to 1.3% of the sample.

General conclusions and limits of the study: Patients and healthy controls showed no significant difference in CD8+ Simpson's diversity (P=0.060). Roughly 29 CD8+ CDR3 sequences were shared between patients and controls but appeared highly expressed in patients and within their immunodominant clones.

The CDR3 sequence holds 15 residues, the cysteine and phenylalanine included. Just CDR3 DNA is preserved here, 45 bases in frame from base 1. CDR1 and CDR2, per the germline V gene, are MNHNS and SASEGT. The V end gives up 6 bases and the J end 2 bases, leaving 5 bases in the junction not matched to a gene. Concerning this clonotype itself: It has no known antigen specificity. One base away there is no much larger clone; base qualities are not given.

The sequencing sample was made of sorted CD4+, CD8+, or CD8+CD57+ T cells (not recorded which) from PBMCs. This clonotype was sampled from a human donor in good health, serving as a control. This receptor chain uses TRBV6-1 and TRBJ2-1; 9 junctional bases match TRBD2. The nucleotide sequence is given as TGTGCCAGCAGCCGCGGGGGGGCCACCTACAATGAGCAGTTCTTC. Translated, it gives CASSRGGATYNEQFF.